This record looks at one TCR beta chain sequence and its context. Its specificity is not known. PCR was performed using 60 Vbeta and 13 Jbeta primers. Measured with immunoSEQ multiplex PCR; TCRdb has only the in-frame clones, and not every one. The repertoire has 200,000 or so clones, roughly 83% of them found once; the top ten carry around 0.24%. The sample is drawn from a study of cytomegalovirus exposure and HLA in healthy donors. Study-wide background: HLA-typed donors contributed 65 million to 85 million unique TCRs, which were held in an early data release. General study results and limits: Based on reports, TCR beta sequences accurately predicted HLA-A and HLA-B alleles for most subjects. A prior analysis recorded that most TCR beta V segments were productive about 87% or about 30% of the time.

Germline loops: CDR1 SEHNR, CDR2 FQNEAQ (reference sequence). There are 12 residues in the CDR3. Trimming removed 2 bases from V and 4 bases from J, with 5 bases in between. Material for sequencing was PBMCs. The clonotype comes from a boy younger than 18 in good health and CMV-seronegative. The rearrangement uses TRBV7-9 and TRBJ1-1; D is uncertain. The CDR3 region is CASSLSITEAFF. The DNA for the CDR3 is TGTGCCAGCAGCTTATCAATCACTGAAGCTTTCTTT.